The 11 T cell receptor beta chains in this list originate from one sample, sequenced in a study of blood T cell repertoires in COVID-19. TCRdb's copy holds only in-frame clones and misses some; the assay was immunoSEQ multiplex PCR. This table holds around 81,000 clones, roughly 86% found once. Sequenced material: peripheral blood. The receptors derive from an older woman with acute or convalescent COVID-19.

The chain couples TRBV6-5 to TRBJ2-7, with D possibly being TRBD2 (7 bases). CDR1 and CDR2 from the germline V gene are MNHEY and SVGAGI. The CDR3 contains 15 residues. V shed 0 bases and J shed 2 bases, with 11 bases lying between them. This CDR3 is CASSYSRGGTYEQYF. The CDR3, as DNA: TGTGCCAGCAGTTACTCGAGGGGGGGGACCTACGAGCAGTACTTC.

This chain links TRBV28 with TRBJ1-6, with D perhaps TRBD1 (6 bases). The germline V gene has CDR1 MDHEN and CDR2 SYDVKM. The CDR3 runs 13 residues. Between the trimmed V and J ends, which lost 7 bases and 9 bases, there was a span of 13 bases. The CDR3 reads CASKGGYSSPLHF. In DNA, the CDR3 is TGTGCCAGCAAGGGGGGGTACTCTTCACCCCTCCACTTT.

The gene calls are TRBV4-3 and TRBJ1-5; D might be TRBD1 (6 bases). This CDR3 contains 17 residues. Germline-derived CDR1 and CDR2 are LGHNA and YSLEER. The V gene lost 0 bases and the J gene lost 0 bases, with 12 bases spanning the gap. Here the CDR3 DNA reads TGCGCCAGCAGCCAAGATCGGGGGGCGTATAGCAATCAGCCCCAGCATTTT. Amino acid sequence: CASSQDRGAYSNQPQHF.

The rearrangement joins TRBV18 to TRBJ2-7; 7 positions agree with TRBD1. CDR1 and CDR2 from the germline V gene are KGHSH and LQKENI. V lost 4 bases and J lost 3; bases outside the gene matches: 6. CDR3 length equals 14 residues. The CDR3 nucleotides are TGTGCCAGCTCACGCCGACAGGGTGGCTACGAGCAGTACTTC. It yields the protein CASSRRQGGYEQYF.

This sequence joins TRBV6-5 and TRBJ1-4; no clear D gene. This CDR3 region has 10 residues. CDR1 and CDR2 from the germline V gene are MNHEY and SVGAGI. Trimming left V 9 bases short and J 8 bases short, with 7 bases between. The chain's CDR3 is CASRLEKLFF. The CDR3 bases are TGTGCCAGTCGGTTGGAAAAACTGTTTTTT.

V and J are TRBV20-1 and TRBJ2-7; unclear D gene. Trimming pared 3 bases from V and 0 bases from J, leaving 12 bases between. The CDR3 covers 14 residues. Germline V gene data show CDR1 as DFQATT and CDR2 as SNEGSKA (reference sequence). CDR3 amino acids: CSASSLLNSYEQYF. The CDR3 nucleotides are TGCAGTGCTAGTTCCCTATTGAACTCCTACGAGCAGTACTTC.

CDR3 region: CASSHRSGRADEQYF. The CDR3 nucleotides read TGTGCCAGCAGCCACCGAAGCGGGAGGGCCGACGAGCAGTACTTC. V and J are TRBV3-1 (or the pseudogene TRBV3-2) and TRBJ2-7; 10 nucleotides line up with TRBD2. CDR3 size: 15 residues. The junction had 7 bases not matched to a gene; V was cut back by 3 bases and J by 5 bases. The germline V gene encodes CDR1 LGHDT and CDR2 YNNKEL (reference sequence).

This clone was seen a handful of times. The chain couples TRBV19 to TRBJ1-6; 7 nucleotides match TRBD1. Germline loops: CDR1 LNHDA, CDR2 SQIVND (reference sequence). The CDR3 length is 15 residues. After removal of 5 bases from V and 8 bases from J, the junction contained 9 bases not matched to a gene. The CDR3 DNA sequence: TGTGCCAGTAGTGCCATCGACAGGGACCATTCACCCCTCCACTTT. This gives the protein CASSAIDRDHSPLHF. The complete variable domain, with remaining parts taken from reference TRBV19 and TRBJ1-6, reads DGGITQSPKYLFRKEGQNVTLSCEQNLNHDAMYWYRQDPGQGLRLIYYSQIVNDFQKGDIAEGYSVSREKKESFPLTVTSAQKNPTAFYLCASSAIDRDHSPLHFGNGTRLTVT.

The chain employs TRBV28 and TRBJ1-5; perhaps TRBD1 as D (5 bases). The length of the CDR3 is 14 residues. V lost 5 bases and J 6 bases, leaving 14 bases between the germline ends. Germline CDR1 is MDHEN and CDR2 is SYDVKM. CDR3: CASSDPGMGQPQHF. The DNA of the CDR3 is TGTGCCAGCAGTGATCCAGGGATGGGTCAGCCCCAGCATTTT. The full variable domain, in which reference TRBV28 and TRBJ1-5 provide the parts outside the CDR3, is DVKVTQSSRYLVKRTGEKVFLECVQDMDHENMFWYRQDPGLGLRLIYFSYDVKMKEKGDIPEGYSVSREKKERFSLILESASTNQTSMYLCASSDPGMGQPQHFGDGTRLSIL.

This chain uses TRBV5-1 with TRBJ1-1; D is possibly TRBD1 (5 bases). Germline CDR1 reads SGHRS; CDR2 reads YFSETQ. The V and J ends lost 2 bases and 1 base respectively, with 9 bases between them. CDR3 size: 14 residues. The CDR3 DNA follows: TGCGCCAGCAGCTTCGGACAAGAGAACACTGAAGCTTTCTTT. It translates to CASSFGQENTEAFF.

The V call is TRBV28, the J call TRBJ2-7; 8 bases are shared with TRBD1. The V and J ends lost 5 bases and 0 bases, in that order; junction bases with no gene match: 6. Germline V gene data show CDR1 as MDHEN and CDR2 as SYDVKM. This CDR3 is built from 15 residues. The CDR3: CASSTAGTGSYEQYF. DNA for the CDR3: TGTGCCAGCAGTACCGCCGGGACAGGCTCCTACGAGCAGTACTTC.